The present T cell receptor (beta chain) was sequenced within a study of OX40 agonist ivuxolimab in advanced cancers. Study-level background: Every 2 weeks, patients received ivuxolimab intravenously, dosed at 0.01 to 10 mg/kg.

Sequencing was performed with immunoSEQ multiplex PCR; in TCRdb, only in-frame clones are kept and a portion is missing. The sample has roughly 56,000 clones, roughly four fifths seen once. V was clipped by 3 bases and J by 7 bases, with 13 bases between them. The CDR3 is 14 amino acids. Germline CDR1 and CDR2: MNHNY and SVGAGI (reference sequence). The clonotype originates from an adult with an advanced solid tumor such as melanoma, head and neck, liver or kidney cancer. The sample consisted of CD4+ or CD8+ T cells sorted from blood, taken in a trial of the OX40 agonist ivuxolimab. The chain joins TRBV6-6 to TRBJ1-5; D ambiguous. The CDR3 bases are TGTGCCAGCAGTTATCGGGGAGAAAGCCAGCCCCAGCATTTT. Its protein product is CASSYRGESQPQHF.